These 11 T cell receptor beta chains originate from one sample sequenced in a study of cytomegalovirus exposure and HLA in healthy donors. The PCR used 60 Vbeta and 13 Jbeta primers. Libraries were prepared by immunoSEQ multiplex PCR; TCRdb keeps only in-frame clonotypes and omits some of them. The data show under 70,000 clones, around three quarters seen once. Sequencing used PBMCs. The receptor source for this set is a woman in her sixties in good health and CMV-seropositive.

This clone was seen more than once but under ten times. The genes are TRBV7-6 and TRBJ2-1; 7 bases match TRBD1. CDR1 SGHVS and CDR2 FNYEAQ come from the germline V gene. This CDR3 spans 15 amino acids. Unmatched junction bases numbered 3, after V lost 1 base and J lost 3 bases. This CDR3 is CASSLGQGDYNEQFF. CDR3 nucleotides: TGTGCCAGCAGCTTAGGGCAGGGGGACTACAATGAGCAGTTCTTC.

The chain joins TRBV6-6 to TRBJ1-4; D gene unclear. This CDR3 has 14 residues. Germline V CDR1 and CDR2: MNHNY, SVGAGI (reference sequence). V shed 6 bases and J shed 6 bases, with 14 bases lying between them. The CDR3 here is CASSSPVADEKLFF. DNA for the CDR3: TGTGCCAGCAGCTCCCCGGTAGCGGATGAAAAACTGTTTTTT.

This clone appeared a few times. The CDR3 loop reads CAISVGQRMNTEAFF. In DNA form, the CDR3 reads TGTGCCATCAGCGTCGGACAAAGAATGAACACTGAAGCTTTCTTT. The chain is built from TRBV10-3 and TRBJ1-1, with D possibly being TRBD1 (5 bases). The germline V and J ends were trimmed by 6 bases and 0 bases, with 14 bases remaining between them. The CDR3 runs 15 residues. Per the germline V gene, CDR1 is ENHRY and CDR2 is SYGVKD.

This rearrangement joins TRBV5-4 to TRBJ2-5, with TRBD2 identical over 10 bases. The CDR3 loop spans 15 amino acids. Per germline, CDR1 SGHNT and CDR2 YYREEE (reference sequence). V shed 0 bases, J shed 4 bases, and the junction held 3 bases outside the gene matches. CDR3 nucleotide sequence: TGTGCCAGCAGCTTGGGCGGGACTAGCGTAGAGACCCAGTACTTC. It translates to CASSLGGTSVETQYF.

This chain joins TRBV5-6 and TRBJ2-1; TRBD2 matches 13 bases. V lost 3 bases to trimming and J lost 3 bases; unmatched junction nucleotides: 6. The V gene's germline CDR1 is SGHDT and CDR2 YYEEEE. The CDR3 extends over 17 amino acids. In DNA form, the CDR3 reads TGTGCCAGCAGCTCGGGACTAGCGGGAACTTTCTACAATGAGCAGTTCTTC. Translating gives CASSSGLAGTFYNEQFF. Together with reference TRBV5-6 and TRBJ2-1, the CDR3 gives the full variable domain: DAGVTQSPTHLIKTRGQQVTLRCSPKSGHDTVSWYQQALGQGPQFIFQYYEEEERQRGNFPDRFSGHQFPNYSSELNVNALLLGDSALYLCASSSGLAGTFYNEQFFGPGTRLTVL.

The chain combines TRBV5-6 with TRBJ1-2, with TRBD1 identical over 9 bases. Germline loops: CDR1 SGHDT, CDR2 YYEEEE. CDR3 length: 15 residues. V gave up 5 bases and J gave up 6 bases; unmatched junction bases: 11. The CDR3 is CASRIRDREGDGYTF. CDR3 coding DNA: TGTGCCAGCAGGATCCGGGACAGGGAGGGCGATGGCTACACCTTC.

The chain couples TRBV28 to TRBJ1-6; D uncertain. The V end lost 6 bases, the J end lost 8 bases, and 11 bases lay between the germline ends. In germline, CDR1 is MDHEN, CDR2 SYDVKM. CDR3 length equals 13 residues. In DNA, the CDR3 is TGTGCCAGCAGACTACACACCGATTCACCCCTCCACTTT. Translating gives CASRLHTDSPLHF.

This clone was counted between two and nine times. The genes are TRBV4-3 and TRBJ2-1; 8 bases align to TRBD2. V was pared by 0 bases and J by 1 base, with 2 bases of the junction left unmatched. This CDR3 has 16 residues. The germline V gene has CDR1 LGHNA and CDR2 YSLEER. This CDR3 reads CASSQDTGGSYNEQFF. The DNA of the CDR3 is TGCGCCAGCAGCCAAGATACGGGGGGGTCCTACAATGAGCAGTTCTTC.

The CDR3 loop reads CASSQDRTTEAFF. In nucleotides, the CDR3 is TGTGCCAGCAGCCAGGACAGGACCACTGAAGCTTTCTTT. This rearrangement joins TRBV5-4 to TRBJ1-1, with 7 nucleotides matching TRBD1. The CDR3 runs 13 residues. CDR1 and CDR2 from the germline V gene are SGHNT and YYREEE (reference sequence). V gave up 4 bases and J gave up 4 bases; unmatched junction bases: 4.

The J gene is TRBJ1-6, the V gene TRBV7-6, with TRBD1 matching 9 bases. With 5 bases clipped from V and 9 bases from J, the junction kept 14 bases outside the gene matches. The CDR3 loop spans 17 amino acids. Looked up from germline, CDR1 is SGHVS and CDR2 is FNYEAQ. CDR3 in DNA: TGTGCCAGCAGCCCACTGCCCTGGACAGGGGACCGTTCACCCCTCCACTTT. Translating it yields CASSPLPWTGDRSPLHF. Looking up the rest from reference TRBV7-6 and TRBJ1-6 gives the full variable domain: GAGVSQSPRYKVTKRGQDVALRCDPISGHVSLYWYRQALGQGPEFLTYFNYEAQQDKSGLPNDRFSAERPEGSISTLTIQRTEQRDSAMYRCASSPLPWTGDRSPLHFGNGTRLTVT.

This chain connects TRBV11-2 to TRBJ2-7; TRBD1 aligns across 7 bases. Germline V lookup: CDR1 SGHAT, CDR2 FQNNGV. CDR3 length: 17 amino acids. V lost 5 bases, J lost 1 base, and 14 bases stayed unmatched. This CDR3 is CASSPNLDRVASYEQYF. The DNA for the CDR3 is TGTGCCAGCAGCCCGAACCTCGACAGGGTGGCGTCCTACGAGCAGTACTTC.